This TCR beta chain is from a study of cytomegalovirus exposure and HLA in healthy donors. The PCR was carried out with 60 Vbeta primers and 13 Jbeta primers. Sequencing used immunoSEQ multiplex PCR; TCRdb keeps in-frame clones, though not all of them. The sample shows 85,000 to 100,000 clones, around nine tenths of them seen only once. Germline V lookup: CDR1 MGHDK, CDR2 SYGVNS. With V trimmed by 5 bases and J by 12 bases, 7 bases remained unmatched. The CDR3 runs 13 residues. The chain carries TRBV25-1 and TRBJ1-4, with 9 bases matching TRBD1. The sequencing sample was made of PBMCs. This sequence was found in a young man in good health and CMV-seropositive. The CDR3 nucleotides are TGTGCCAGCAGTCCCGGGACAGGGTCTGAACTGTTTTTT. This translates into CASSPGTGSELFF.